The following is a T cell receptor beta chain sequence with its context. This record belongs to a study of blood T cell repertoires in COVID-19. Study-level information: Samples taken during acute and convalescent COVID-19 were collected in the United States, Italy and Spain. T cells, B-cell-depleted T cells, or PBMCs provided the cDNA or gDNA that served as material.

Per the study methods: Estimated nucleated cell counts came from reference gene primer amplification. The protocol was immunoSEQ multiplex PCR, while the TCRdb copy is restricted to in-frame clones and leaves out a portion. V and J calls and clone size are as listed in that table; D and trimming were resolved from the DNA. This table has 150,000 to 200,000 clones, around 87% appearing once. The germline V gene has CDR1 KGHSH and CDR2 LQKENI. V gave up 2 bases and J gave up 5 bases, with 19 bases separating them. The CDR3 length is 17 residues. The sample comprised peripheral blood. The chain carries TRBV18 and TRBJ2-1; D perhaps matches TRBD2 (6 bases). This receptor was taken from a woman older than 75 in a cohort sampled during active or convalescent COVID-19. The CDR3 DNA is TGTGCCAGCTCACCATCTCAAGTGGCTAGCGCTGACAATGAGCAGTTCTTC. Translated, it gives CASSPSQVASADNEQFF.